The T cell receptor (beta chain) described here comes from a study of blood T cell repertoires in COVID-19. Participants came from about two dozen US areas, aged about 18 to 90 years. Participants had their cohort set by participant-reported clinical history. Here immunoSEQ multiplex PCR was the method, and the copy in TCRdb shows in-frame clones only, minus some. The sample carries approximately 190,000 clones, about 86% recorded once. This clonotype was sampled from a woman between 40 and 50 years old in a cohort exposed to, infected with or recovered from COVID-19 (not recorded which). Sequenced sample: PBMCs or T cells enriched from blood (not recorded which).

CDR3 in DNA: TGTGCCAGCACCCTGACAGGCCGCTGGGAGCAGTACTTC. It specifies CASTLTGRWEQYF. This chain uses TRBV11-2 with TRBJ2-7; TRBD1 is a possible D gene (6 bases). CDR1 is SGHAT, CDR2 FQNNGV, per germline. V shed 7 bases and J shed 7 bases, with 17 bases lying between them. This CDR3 contains 13 residues.